This record covers a single T cell receptor beta chain. Its target is not known. Donors were ostensibly healthy at sampling, although undocumented immune exposures were probable. This specimen belongs to a study of cytomegalovirus exposure and HLA in healthy donors. Overall study findings and caveats: Later work showed greater clonal expansion in HLA-associated TCR beta chains than in equally common others. Earlier results showed most TCR beta V segments being productive about 87% or about 30% of the time. The study put 150 or so TCR beta chains on its list as cytomegalovirus-associated.

Primers included in the PCR were 60 Vbeta and 13 Jbeta primers. Some clones are missing from TCRdb's copy, which holds only in-frame ones; the method was immunoSEQ multiplex PCR. The sample lists about 200,000 clones, about three quarters seen once, with approximately 2% in the top ten. The receptor was derived from a woman between 25 and 40 years old in good health and CMV-seropositive. Sequencing was performed on PBMCs.

The CDR3 DNA sequence: TGCGCCAGCTCACGTACAGGGGATAACTATGGCTACACCTTC. Residues: CASSRTGDNYGYTF. J is TRBJ1-2 and V is TRBV5-1, with TRBD1 matching over 7 bases. The CDR3 consists of 14 residues. V shed 7 bases, J shed 1 base, and the junction held 7 bases outside the gene matches. CDR1 and CDR2 from the germline V gene are SGHRS and YFSETQ.